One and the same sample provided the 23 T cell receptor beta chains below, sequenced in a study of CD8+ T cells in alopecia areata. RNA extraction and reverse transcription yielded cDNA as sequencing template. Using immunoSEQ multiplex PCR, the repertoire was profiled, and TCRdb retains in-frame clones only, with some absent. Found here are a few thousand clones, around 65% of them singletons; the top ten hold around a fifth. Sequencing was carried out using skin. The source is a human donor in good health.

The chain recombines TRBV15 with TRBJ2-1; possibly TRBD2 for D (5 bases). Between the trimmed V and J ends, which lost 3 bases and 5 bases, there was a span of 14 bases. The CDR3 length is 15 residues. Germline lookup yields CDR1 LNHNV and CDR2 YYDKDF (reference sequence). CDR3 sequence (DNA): TGTGCCACCAGCAGCCCCAACCCGGGGAACAATGAGCAGTTCTTC. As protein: CATSSPNPGNNEQFF.

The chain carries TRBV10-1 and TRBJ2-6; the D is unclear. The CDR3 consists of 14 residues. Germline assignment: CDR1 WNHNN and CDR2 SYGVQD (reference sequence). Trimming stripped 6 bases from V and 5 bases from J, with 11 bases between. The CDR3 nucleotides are TGCGCCAGCAGCGCACAAAGTCGGGCCAACGTCCTGACTTTC. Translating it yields CASSAQSRANVLTF.

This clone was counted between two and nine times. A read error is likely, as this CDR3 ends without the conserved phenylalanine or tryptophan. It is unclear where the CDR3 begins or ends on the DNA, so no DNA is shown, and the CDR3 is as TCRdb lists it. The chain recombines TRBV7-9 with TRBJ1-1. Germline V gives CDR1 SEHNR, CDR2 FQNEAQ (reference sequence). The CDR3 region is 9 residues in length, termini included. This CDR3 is CASSPEAVD.

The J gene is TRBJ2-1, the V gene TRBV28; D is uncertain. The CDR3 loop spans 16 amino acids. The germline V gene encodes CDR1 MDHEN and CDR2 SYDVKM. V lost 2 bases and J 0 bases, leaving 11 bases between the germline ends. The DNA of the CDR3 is TGTGCCAGCAGTTTAGGTAAACTAAGCTCCTACAATGAGCAGTTCTTC. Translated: CASSLGKLSSYNEQFF. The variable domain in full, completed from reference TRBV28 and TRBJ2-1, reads DVKVTQSSRYLVKRTGEKVFLECVQDMDHENMFWYRQDPGLGLRLIYFSYDVKMKEKGDIPEGYSVSREKKERFSLILESASTNQTSMYLCASSLGKLSSYNEQFFGPGTRLTVL.

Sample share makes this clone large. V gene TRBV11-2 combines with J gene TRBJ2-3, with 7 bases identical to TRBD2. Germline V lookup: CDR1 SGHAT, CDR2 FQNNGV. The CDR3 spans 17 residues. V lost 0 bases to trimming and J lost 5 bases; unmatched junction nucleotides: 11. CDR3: CASSLERGRGTQDTQYF. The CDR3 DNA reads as TGTGCCAGCAGCTTAGAGAGAGGGAGGGGAACACAAGATACGCAGTATTTT.

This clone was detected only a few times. CDR3 region: CASSQRAFNQPQHF. The CDR3 bases are TGTGCCAGCAGCCAAAGGGCGTTCAATCAGCCCCAGCATTTT. The rearrangement links TRBV4-2 to TRBJ1-5, with no clear D. With 2 bases removed from V and 3 bases from J, the gap between germline ends came to 8 bases. CDR1 LGHNA and CDR2 YNFKEQ come from the germline V gene. CDR3 length: 14 amino acids.

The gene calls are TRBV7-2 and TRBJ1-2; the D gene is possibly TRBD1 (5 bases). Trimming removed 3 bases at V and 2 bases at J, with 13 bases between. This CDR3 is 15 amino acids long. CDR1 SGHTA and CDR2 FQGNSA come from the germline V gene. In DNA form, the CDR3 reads TGTGCCAGCAGCTTCGGCGGGGGGGTGAACTATGGCTACACCTTC. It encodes CASSFGGGVNYGYTF.

The CDR3 nucleotides are TGCGCGGCTGGAGGTTACAATGAGCAGTTCTTC. It yields the protein CAAGGYNEQFF. The chain has TRBV4-1 and TRBJ2-1, with a tentative D call TRBD2 (5 bases). In germline, CDR1 is MGHRA, CDR2 YSYEKL. CDR3 length: 11 residues.

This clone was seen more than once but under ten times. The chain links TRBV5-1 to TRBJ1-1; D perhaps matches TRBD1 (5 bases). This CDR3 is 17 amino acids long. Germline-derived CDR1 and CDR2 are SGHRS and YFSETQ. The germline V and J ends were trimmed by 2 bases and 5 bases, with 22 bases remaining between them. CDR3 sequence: CASSFEKFRGGKTEAFF. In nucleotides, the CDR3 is TGCGCCAGCAGCTTCGAGAAATTCCGGGGGGGAAAGACTGAAGCTTTCTTT. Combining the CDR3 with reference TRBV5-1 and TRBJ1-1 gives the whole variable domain KAGVTQTPRYLIKTRGQQVTLSCSPISGHRSVSWYQQTPGQGLQFLFEYFSETQRNKGNFPGRFSGRQFSNSRSEMNVSTLELGDSALYLCASSFEKFRGGKTEAFFGQGTRLTVV.

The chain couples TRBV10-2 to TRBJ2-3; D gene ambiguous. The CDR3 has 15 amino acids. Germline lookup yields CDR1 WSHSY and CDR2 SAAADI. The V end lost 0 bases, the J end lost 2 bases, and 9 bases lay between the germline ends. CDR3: CASSESLPYTDTQYF. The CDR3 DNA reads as TGCGCCAGCAGTGAGTCGCTACCCTACACAGATACGCAGTATTTT.

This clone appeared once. In DNA form, the CDR3 reads TGTGCCAGCAGTTTCGGGCGAGGGAACCGGGAGTACAATGAGCAGTTCTTC. It translates to CASSFGRGNREYNEQFF. The chain employs TRBV28 and TRBJ2-1; a weak D match, TRBD2 (6 bases). The germline V gene encodes CDR1 MDHEN and CDR2 SYDVKM. The CDR3 totals 17 residues. Trimming shortened V by 3 bases and J by 4 bases, and 19 bases separated the two germline ends. The variable domain in full, with the rest retrieved from reference TRBV28 and TRBJ2-1, is DVKVTQSSRYLVKRTGEKVFLECVQDMDHENMFWYRQDPGLGLRLIYFSYDVKMKEKGDIPEGYSVSREKKERFSLILESASTNQTSMYLCASSFGRGNREYNEQFFGPGTRLTVL.

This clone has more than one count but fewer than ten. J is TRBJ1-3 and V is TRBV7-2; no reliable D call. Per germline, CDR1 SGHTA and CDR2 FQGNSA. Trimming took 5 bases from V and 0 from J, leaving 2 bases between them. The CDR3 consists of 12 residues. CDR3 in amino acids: CASSTSGNTIYF. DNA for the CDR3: TGTGCCAGCAGCACCTCTGGAAACACCATATATTTT.

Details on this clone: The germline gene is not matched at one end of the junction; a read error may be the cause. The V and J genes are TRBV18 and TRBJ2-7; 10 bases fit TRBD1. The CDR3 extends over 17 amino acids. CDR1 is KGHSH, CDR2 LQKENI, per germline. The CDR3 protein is CASSPINPSGTGVTFTF. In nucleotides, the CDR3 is TGTGCCAGCTCACCAATTAATCCCTCCGGGACAGGGGTTACTTTTACATTC.

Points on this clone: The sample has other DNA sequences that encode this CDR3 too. The CDR3 bases are TGTGCCAGCAGCTCAGCCGGGGGGCGCAATGAGCAGTTCTTC. Translation gives CASSSAGGRNEQFF. The chain is built from TRBV11-2 and TRBJ2-1; TRBD2 might be the D (7 bases). The germline V and J ends were trimmed by 4 bases and 6 bases, with 13 bases remaining between them. CDR3 length: 14 residues. Germline values: CDR1 SGHAT, CDR2 FQNNGV.

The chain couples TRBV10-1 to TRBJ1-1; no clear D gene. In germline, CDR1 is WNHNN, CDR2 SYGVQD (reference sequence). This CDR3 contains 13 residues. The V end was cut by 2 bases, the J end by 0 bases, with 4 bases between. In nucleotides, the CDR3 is TGCGCCAGCAGTGAGAAGGTGAACACTGAAGCTTTCTTT. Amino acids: CASSEKVNTEAFF.

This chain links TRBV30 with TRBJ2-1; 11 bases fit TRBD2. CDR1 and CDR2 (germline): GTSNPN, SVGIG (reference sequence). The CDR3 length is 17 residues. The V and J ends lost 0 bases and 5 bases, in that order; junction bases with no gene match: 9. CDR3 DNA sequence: TGTGCCTGGAGTGTCTGGGATTTACTAGCGGGAGACAATGAGCAGTTCTTC. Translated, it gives CAWSVWDLLAGDNEQFF.

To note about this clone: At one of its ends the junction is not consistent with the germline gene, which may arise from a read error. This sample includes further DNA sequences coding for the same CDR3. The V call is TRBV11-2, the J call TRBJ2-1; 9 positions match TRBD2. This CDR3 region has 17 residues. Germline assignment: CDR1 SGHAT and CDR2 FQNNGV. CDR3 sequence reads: CASSSVSRAGGRNEQFF. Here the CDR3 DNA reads TGCGCCAGCAGCTCCGTGTCTAGAGCGGGAGGTCGCAATGAGCAGTTCTTC.

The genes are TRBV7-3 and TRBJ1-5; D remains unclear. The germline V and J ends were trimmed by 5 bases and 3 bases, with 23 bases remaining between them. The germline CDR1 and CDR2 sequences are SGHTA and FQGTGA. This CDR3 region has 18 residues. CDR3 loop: CASSPYRVPRLVNQPQHF. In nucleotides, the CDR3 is TGTGCCAGCAGCCCTTATCGGGTTCCCCGACTTGTCAATCAGCCCCAGCATTTT. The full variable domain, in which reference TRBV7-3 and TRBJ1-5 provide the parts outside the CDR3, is GAGVSQTPSNKVTEKGKYVELRCDPISGHTALYWYRQSLGQGPEFLIYFQGTGAADDSGLPNDRFFAVRPEGSVSTLKIQRTERGDSAVYLCASSPYRVPRLVNQPQHFGDGTRLSIL.

The CDR3 reads CSVSWGSGTGDTQYF. Written as DNA, the CDR3 is TGCAGCGTCTCTTGGGGTAGCGGGACGGGAGATACGCAGTATTTT. The rearrangement joins TRBV29-1 to TRBJ2-3, with 8 bases that match TRBD2. The CDR3 runs 15 residues. V trimming: 6 bases; J trimming: 5 bases; junction bases outside the gene matches: 13. CDR1 and CDR2 from the germline V gene are SQVTM and ANQGSEA.

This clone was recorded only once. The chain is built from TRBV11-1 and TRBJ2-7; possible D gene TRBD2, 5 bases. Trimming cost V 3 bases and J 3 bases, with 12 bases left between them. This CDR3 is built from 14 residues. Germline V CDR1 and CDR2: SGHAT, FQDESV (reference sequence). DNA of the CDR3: TGTGCCAGCAGCTTTCGGGGAAACCACTACGAGCAGTACTTC. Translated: CASSFRGNHYEQYF.

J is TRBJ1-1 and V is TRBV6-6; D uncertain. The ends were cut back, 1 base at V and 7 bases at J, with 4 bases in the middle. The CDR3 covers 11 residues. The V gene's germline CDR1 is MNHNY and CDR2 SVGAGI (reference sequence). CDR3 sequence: CASSYYGEAFF. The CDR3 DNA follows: TGTGCCAGCAGTTACTACGGTGAAGCTTTCTTT.

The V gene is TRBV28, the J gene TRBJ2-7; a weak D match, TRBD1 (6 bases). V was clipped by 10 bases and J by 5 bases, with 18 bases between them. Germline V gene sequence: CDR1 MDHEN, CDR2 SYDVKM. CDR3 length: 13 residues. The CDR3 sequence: CATGGQGSHEQYF. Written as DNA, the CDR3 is TGTGCCACCGGCGGGCAGGGGAGTCACGAGCAGTACTTC.

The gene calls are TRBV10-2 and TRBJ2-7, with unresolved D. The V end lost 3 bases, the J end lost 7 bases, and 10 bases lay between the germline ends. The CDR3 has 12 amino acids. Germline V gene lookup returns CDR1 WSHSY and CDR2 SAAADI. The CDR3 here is CASSDPGLEQYF. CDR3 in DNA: TGCGCCAGCAGTGATCCTGGGTTAGAGCAGTACTTC.